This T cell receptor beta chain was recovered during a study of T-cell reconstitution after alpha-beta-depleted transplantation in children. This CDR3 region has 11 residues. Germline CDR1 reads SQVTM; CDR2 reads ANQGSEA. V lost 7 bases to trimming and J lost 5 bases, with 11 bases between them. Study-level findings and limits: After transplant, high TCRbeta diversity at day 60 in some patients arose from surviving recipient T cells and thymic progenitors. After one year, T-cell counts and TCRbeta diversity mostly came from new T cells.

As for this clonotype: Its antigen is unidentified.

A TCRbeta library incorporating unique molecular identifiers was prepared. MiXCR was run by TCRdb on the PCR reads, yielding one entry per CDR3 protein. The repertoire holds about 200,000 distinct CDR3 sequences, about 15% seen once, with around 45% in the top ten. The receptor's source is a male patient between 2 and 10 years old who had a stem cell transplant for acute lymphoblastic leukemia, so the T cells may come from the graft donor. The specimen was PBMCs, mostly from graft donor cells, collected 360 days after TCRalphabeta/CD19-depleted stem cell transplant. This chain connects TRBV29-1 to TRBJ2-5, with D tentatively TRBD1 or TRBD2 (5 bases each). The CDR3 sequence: CSAYEGETQYF. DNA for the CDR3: TGCAGCGCTTACGAGGGGGAGACCCAGTACTTC.